This T cell receptor beta chain derives from a study of T-cell memory formation after mild COVID-19. A few counts support this clonotype. Antigen unknown. Findings of the study overall: Among clones peaking at day 37 in the second wave, SARS-CoV-2 specificity remained unconfirmed.

TCRdb re-derived calls from the 5' RACE reads in MiXCR, one entry per CDR3 protein. Of around 49,000 distinct CDR3 sequences detected, 27% appear once; the ten largest clones hold about 41%. V lost 0 bases, J lost 3 bases, and 12 bases stayed unmatched. The CDR3 contains 19 residues. In germline, CDR1 is SNHLY, CDR2 FYNNEI. This receptor was identified in a man aged 18 to 35 who had mild COVID-19 (a few samples of this study predate the infection). Cell type and time point are not known. The sample consisted of PBMCs or a T cell subset sorted from them (not recorded which). The V call is TRBV2, the J call TRBJ2-3, with 10 bases that match TRBD2. For the CDR3, the DNA is TGTGCCAGCAGTGAAGCCGGCCTCCACGAACTAGCGGGGACAGATACGCAGTATTTT. Its protein is CASSEAGLHELAGTDTQYF.